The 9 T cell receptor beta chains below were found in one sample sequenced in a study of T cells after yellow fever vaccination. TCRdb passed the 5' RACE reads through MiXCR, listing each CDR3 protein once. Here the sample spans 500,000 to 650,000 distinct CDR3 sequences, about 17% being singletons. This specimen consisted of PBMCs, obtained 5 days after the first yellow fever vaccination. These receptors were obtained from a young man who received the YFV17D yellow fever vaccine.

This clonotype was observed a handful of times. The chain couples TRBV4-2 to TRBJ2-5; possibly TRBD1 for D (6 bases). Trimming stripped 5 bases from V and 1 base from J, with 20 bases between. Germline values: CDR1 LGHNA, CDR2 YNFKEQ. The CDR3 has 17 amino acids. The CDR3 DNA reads TGTGCCAGCAGCGTAAGGGGTATGCGACAGGCCCAAGAGACCCAGTACTTC. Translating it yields CASSVRGMRQAQETQYF.

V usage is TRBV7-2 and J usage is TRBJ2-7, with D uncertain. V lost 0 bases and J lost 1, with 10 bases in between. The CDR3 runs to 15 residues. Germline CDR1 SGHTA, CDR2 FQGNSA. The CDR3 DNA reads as TGTGCCAGCAGCTTAGCTGGGCTGCAATCCTACGAGCAGTACGTC. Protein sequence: CASSLAGLQSYEQYV.

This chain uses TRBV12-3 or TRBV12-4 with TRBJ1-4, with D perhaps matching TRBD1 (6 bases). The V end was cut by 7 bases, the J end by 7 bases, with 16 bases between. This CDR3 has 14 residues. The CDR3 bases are TGTGCCAGCAAACTGGGGGGCGCGGGTGAAAAACTGTTTTTT. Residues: CASKLGGAGEKLFF.

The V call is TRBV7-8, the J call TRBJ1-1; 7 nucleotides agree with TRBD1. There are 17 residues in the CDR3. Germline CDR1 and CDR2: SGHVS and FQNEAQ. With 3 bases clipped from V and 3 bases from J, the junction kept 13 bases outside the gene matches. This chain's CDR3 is CASSFLITGTADTEAFF. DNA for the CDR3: TGTGCCAGCAGCTTTTTAATTACCGGGACAGCGGACACTGAAGCTTTCTTT.

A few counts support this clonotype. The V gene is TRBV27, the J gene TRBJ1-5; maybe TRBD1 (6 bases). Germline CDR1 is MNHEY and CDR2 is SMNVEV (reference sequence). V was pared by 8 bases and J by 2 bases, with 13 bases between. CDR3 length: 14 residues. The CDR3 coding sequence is TGTGCCAGCGGATACAGGGTGGGCAATCAGCCCCAGCATTTT. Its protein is CASGYRVGNQPQHF.

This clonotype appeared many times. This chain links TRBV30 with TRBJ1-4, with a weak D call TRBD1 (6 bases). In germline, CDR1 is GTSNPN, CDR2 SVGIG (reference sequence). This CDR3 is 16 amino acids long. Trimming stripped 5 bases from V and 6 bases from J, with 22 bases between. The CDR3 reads CAWYTGKGLGDEKLFF. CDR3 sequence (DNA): TGTGCCTGGTACACAGGGAAAGGCCTCGGGGATGAAAAACTGTTTTTT. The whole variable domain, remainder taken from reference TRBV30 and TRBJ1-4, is SQTIHQWPATLVQPVGSPLSLECTVEGTSNPNLYWYRQAAGRGLQLLFYSVGIGQISSEVPQNLSASRPQDRQFILSSKKLLLSDSGFYLCAWYTGKGLGDEKLFFGSGTQLSVL.

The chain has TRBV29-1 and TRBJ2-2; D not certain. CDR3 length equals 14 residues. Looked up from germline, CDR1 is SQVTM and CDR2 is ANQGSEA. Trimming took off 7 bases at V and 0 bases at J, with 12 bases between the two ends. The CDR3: CSALDGANTGELFF. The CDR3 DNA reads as TGCAGCGCCTTAGACGGTGCGAACACCGGGGAGCTGTTTTTT.

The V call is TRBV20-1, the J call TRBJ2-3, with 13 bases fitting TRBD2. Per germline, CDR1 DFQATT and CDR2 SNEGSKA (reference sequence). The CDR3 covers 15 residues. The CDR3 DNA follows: TGCAGACTAGCGGGGGGGGACTGGACCACAGATACGCAGTATTTT. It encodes CRLAGGDWTTDTQYF.

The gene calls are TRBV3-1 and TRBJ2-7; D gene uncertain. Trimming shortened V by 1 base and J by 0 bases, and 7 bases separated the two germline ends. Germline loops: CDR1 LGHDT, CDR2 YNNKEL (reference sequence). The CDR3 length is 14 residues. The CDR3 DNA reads TGTGCCAGCAGCCAAGGATACAGCTCCTACGAGCAGTACGTC. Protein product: CASSQGYSSYEQYV.